This T cell receptor beta chain was captured in a study of beta chain features in type 1 diabetes. Study-wide results and limits: Moderate yet significant TCRB CDR3 shortening was seen in Type 1 diabetes patients in all four CD4+ subsets. When cDNA is sequenced, cells with high TCR expression could be over-represented.

Based on CD45RO/CCR7/CD25/CD127/CD95/CD27, CD4+ regulatory, stem cell-like memory, naive and central memory cells were sorted. Each of the sorted populations had a purity greater than 95%. Of the isolated RNA, all was reverse transcribed, and so the sequenced material was expressed TCRB transcripts. The repertoire was sequenced with immunoSEQ multiplex PCR; TCRdb's copy has only in-frame clones and lacks some. The sample lists under 950,000 clones, roughly a sixth occurring once. Trimming left V 3 bases short and J 1 base short, with 7 bases between. The CDR3 consists of 15 residues. CDR1 MNHEY and CDR2 SVGAGI come from the germline V gene. As to this clone: The antigen remains unidentified.

This clonotype was obtained from a young woman in good health. Material: naive CD4+ T cells from blood. This chain links TRBV6-5 with TRBJ2-6; D gene ambiguous. DNA for the CDR3: TGTGCCAGCAGTTATCGGGCTTCTGGGGCCAACGTCCTGACTTTC. As protein: CASSYRASGANVLTF.